This TCR beta chain was found in a study of T cell responses to AZD1222 COVID-19 vaccine. Analyses pooled second doses at about 4 or about 12 weeks. This CDR3 comprises 16 residues. Germline lookup yields CDR1 LGHDT and CDR2 YNNKEL (reference sequence). Trimming removed 4 bases from V and 5 bases from J; junction bases left unmatched: 8. Findings and caveats of the study: Nearly half of unique spike-specific TCRs reportedly avoided B.1.351 and B.1.1.7 mutated regions.

With regard to this clone: What it binds is unknown.

TCRdb's copy holds only in-frame clones and misses some; the assay was immunoSEQ multiplex PCR. The table lists about 150,000 clones, roughly 90% of them singletons. This chain links TRBV3-1 (or the pseudogene TRBV3-2) with TRBJ2-5, with TRBD1 matching 12 bases. This receptor was obtained from an adult who received the AZD1222 COVID-19 vaccine. The specimen comprised peripheral blood, sampled 28 days after the second AZD1222 dose. DNA of the CDR3: TGTGCCAGCAGCCGACCCGGGACAGGGGGCGGGGAGACCCAGTACTTC. Translation: CASSRPGTGGGETQYF.